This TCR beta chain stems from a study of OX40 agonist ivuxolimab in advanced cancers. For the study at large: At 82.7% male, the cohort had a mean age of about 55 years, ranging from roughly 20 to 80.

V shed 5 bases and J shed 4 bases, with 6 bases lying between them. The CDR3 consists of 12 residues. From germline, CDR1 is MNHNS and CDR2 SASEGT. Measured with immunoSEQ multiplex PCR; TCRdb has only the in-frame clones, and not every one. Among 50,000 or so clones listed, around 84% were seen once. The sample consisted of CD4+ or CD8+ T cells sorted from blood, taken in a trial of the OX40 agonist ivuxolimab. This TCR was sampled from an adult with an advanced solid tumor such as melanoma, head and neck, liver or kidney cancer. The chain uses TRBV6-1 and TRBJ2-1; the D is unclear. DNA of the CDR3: TGTGCCAGCAGTACAGAGTACAATGAGCAGTTCTTC. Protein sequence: CASSTEYNEQFF.